This entry features one T cell receptor (beta chain) sequence. Its antigen is not identified. The sample comes from a study of glioma-infiltrating T cells after dendritic cell vaccination. Documented time point: after dendritic cell vaccination, including at tumor progression/relapse. The repertoire was sequenced with immunoSEQ multiplex PCR; TCRdb's copy has only in-frame clones and lacks some. Of tens of thousands of clones listed, 85% to 90% are singletons. The CDR3 spans 18 residues. Trimming removed 6 bases at V and 0 bases at J, with 21 bases between. CDR1 and CDR2 from the germline V gene are MGHDK and SYGVNS. Study outcomes and limitations: TCR clonality showed no direct relationship with survival. Only a small number of patients had complete blood and tumor samples. Estimated pretreatment TIL content predicted outcome after dendritic cell vaccination.

The chain combines TRBV25-1 with TRBJ2-1; D is uncertain. The sequences come from blood, collected after dendritic cell vaccination. The sequence came from a human donor with glioblastoma. CDR3 loop: CASSAVKSSDSSYNEQFF. The DNA for the CDR3 is TGTGCCAGCAGCGCCGTTAAAAGTTCCGATAGCTCCTACAATGAGCAGTTCTTC.